These 20 T cell receptor beta chains came from one sample sequenced in a study of blood T cell repertoires in COVID-19. Clones were sequenced by immunoSEQ multiplex PCR, and TCRdb holds only the in-frame ones, with some missing. The sample yields more than 350,000 clones, 89% seen once. Sequencing was done on a sample of peripheral blood. The receptors were gathered from a woman in her twenties or thirties with COVID-19, enrolled during active disease.

The chain combines TRBV2 with TRBJ2-1; perhaps TRBD2 as D (6 bases). This CDR3 is built from 12 residues. V lost 7 bases to trimming and J lost 9 bases, with 13 bases between them. Germline CDR1 SNHLY, CDR2 FYNNEI. Here the CDR3 reads CASTEGGFEQFF. The CDR3 bases are TGTGCCAGCACGGAGGGAGGTTTTGAGCAGTTCTTC.

This chain uses TRBV6-6 with TRBJ2-7; a weak D match, TRBD1 (5 bases). The CDR3 loop spans 15 amino acids. Germline V gene data show CDR1 as MNHNY and CDR2 as SVGAGI (reference sequence). Trimming cost V 8 bases and J 6 bases, with 23 bases left between them. As DNA, the CDR3 is TGTGCCAGCTCCTGGTCAGGGTACCTCGGCTTCGAGCAGTACTTC. Translation gives CASSWSGYLGFEQYF.

The chain combines TRBV15 with TRBJ2-1; 9 bases map to TRBD2. From germline, CDR1 is LNHNV and CDR2 YYDKDF (reference sequence). The ends lost 1 base at V and 9 bases at J; junction bases unmatched: 13. The CDR3 consists of 17 residues. CDR3 sequence: CATSRVSTGTSYGEQFF. The DNA of the CDR3 is TGTGCCACCAGCAGAGTATCAACCGGGACTAGCTATGGTGAGCAGTTCTTC.

The chain has TRBV14 and TRBJ2-1; 11 bases align to TRBD2. CDR1 and CDR2 from the germline V gene are SGHDN and FVKESK. There are 17 residues in the CDR3. The trim removed 0 bases at V and 6 bases at J, leaving 7 bases unmatched. The CDR3: CASSQDPLAGVGNEQFF. The CDR3 region has the DNA TGTGCCAGCAGCCAAGATCCACTAGCGGGAGTAGGCAATGAGCAGTTCTTC.

The chain couples TRBV19 to TRBJ2-5, with 9 bases identical to TRBD1. Per germline, CDR1 LNHDA and CDR2 SQIVND (reference sequence). V lost 3 bases, J lost 4 bases, and 3 bases stayed unmatched. The CDR3 is 14 amino acids. Here the CDR3 reads CASSITGGAETQYF. CDR3 DNA sequence: TGTGCCAGTAGTATTACAGGGGGCGCAGAGACCCAGTACTTC.

The rearrangement links TRBV6-1 to TRBJ1-4; D unclear. CDR1 and CDR2 from the germline V gene are MNHNS and SASEGT. The CDR3 loop spans 15 amino acids. Trimming cost V 0 bases and J 8 bases, with 13 bases left between them. This chain's CDR3 is CASSEAWTGGEKLFF. As DNA, the CDR3 is TGTGCCAGCAGTGAAGCTTGGACGGGCGGGGAAAAACTGTTTTTT.

The chain couples TRBV11-2 to TRBJ1-3; weak D call: TRBD1 (5 bases). V lost 2 bases and J lost 3, with 17 bases in between. CDR1 and CDR2 (germline): SGHAT, FQNNGV. The CDR3 runs to 17 residues. Here the CDR3 DNA reads TGTGCCAGCAGCTTAAGATGGTTAAGGGGTTTTGGAAACACCATATATTTT. Its protein product is CASSLRWLRGFGNTIYF.

The V call is TRBV4-1, the J call TRBJ1-2, with D possibly TRBD1 on 6 matching bases. Trimming left V 5 bases short and J 3 bases short, with 19 bases between. This CDR3 contains 16 residues. CDR1 is MGHRA and CDR2 is YSYEKL in the germline V gene. The DNA of the CDR3 is TGCGCCAGCAGCACACGGACAGAAGCCCGAGACTATGGCTACACCTTC. It is translated as CASSTRTEARDYGYTF.

This CDR3 is CASSPQTSGGAYEQYF. The CDR3 region has the DNA TGCGCCAGCAGTCCCCAGACTAGCGGGGGGGCCTACGAGCAGTACTTC. The gene calls are TRBV4-3 and TRBJ2-7; the match to TRBD2 covers 14 bases. Germline CDR1 is LGHNA and CDR2 is YSLEER. This CDR3 contains 16 residues. V lost 6 bases and J lost 2; bases outside the gene matches: 6.

The chain has TRBV29-1 and TRBJ2-6, with TRBD1 matching over 7 bases. Trimming cost V 6 bases and J 0 bases; bases outside gene matches: 14. From germline, CDR1 is SQVTM and CDR2 ANQGSEA. The CDR3 has 18 amino acids. The CDR3 loop reads CSVPGTVDASSGANVLTF. For the CDR3, the DNA is TGCAGCGTCCCCGGGACAGTGGACGCGAGCTCTGGGGCCAACGTCCTGACTTTC. The complete variable domain, with remaining parts taken from reference TRBV29-1 and TRBJ2-6, reads SAVISQKPSRDICQRGTSLTIQCQVDSQVTMMFWYRQQPGQSLTLIATANQGSEATYESGFVIDKFPISRPNLTFSTLTVSNMSPEDSSIYLCSVPGTVDASSGANVLTFGAGSRLTVL.

Ten or more counts support this clone. The chain recombines TRBV7-9 with TRBJ2-2, with 8 nucleotides matching TRBD2. The CDR3 consists of 16 residues. Unmatched junction bases numbered 5, after V lost 5 bases and J lost 0 bases. CDR1 is SEHNR, CDR2 FQNEAQ, per germline (reference sequence). The CDR3 DNA reads TGTGCCAGCAGCGTCAACGGGGGGGCGAACACCGGGGAGCTGTTTTTT. Its protein is CASSVNGGANTGELFF.

The J gene is TRBJ2-7, the V gene TRBV7-9; D is possibly TRBD1 (6 bases). Germline CDR1 SEHNR, CDR2 FQNEAQ (reference sequence). CDR3 length: 15 amino acids. Trimming pared 4 bases from V and 3 bases from J, leaving 16 bases between. CDR3 nucleotides: TGTGCCAGCAGCTCCGAACCATACAGGGACTACGAGCAGTACGTC. Amino acid sequence: CASSSEPYRDYEQYV.

The V and J genes are TRBV7-9 and TRBJ2-2, with 7 bases lining up with TRBD1. The V segment lost 6 bases and the J segment 3 bases; nucleotides outside the gene matches: 4. This CDR3 has 14 residues. Germline V gives CDR1 SEHNR, CDR2 FQNEAQ (reference sequence). The DNA of the CDR3 is TGTGCCAGCAGTAGACAGGGCGACACCGGGGAGCTGTTTTTT. Its translation: CASSRQGDTGELFF.

The chain joins TRBV3-1 (or the pseudogene TRBV3-2) to TRBJ1-2; 9 bases match TRBD1. J gave up 4 bases and V 6 bases, and 9 bases lay outside the gene matches. This CDR3 contains 15 residues. Per the germline V gene, CDR1 is LGHDT and CDR2 is YNNKEL (reference sequence). In DNA form, the CDR3 reads TGTGCCAGCAGGGTCCCGGGACAGGGTAGCTATGGCTACACCTTC. This translates into CASRVPGQGSYGYTF.

This clone was observed many times. The chain combines TRBV5-1 with TRBJ2-2; 8 bases map to TRBD2. The trim removed 4 bases at V and 0 bases at J, leaving 11 bases unmatched. The CDR3 has 18 residues. Germline-derived CDR1 and CDR2 are SGHRS and YFSETQ. In nucleotides, the CDR3 is TGCGCCAGCAGCGGCGGGGGGCGACTGACCGCGAACACCGGGGAGCTGTTTTTT. Amino acids: CASSGGGRLTANTGELFF. Looking up the rest from reference TRBV5-1 and TRBJ2-2 gives the full variable domain: KAGVTQTPRYLIKTRGQQVTLSCSPISGHRSVSWYQQTPGQGLQFLFEYFSETQRNKGNFPGRFSGRQFSNSRSEMNVSTLELGDSALYLCASSGGGRLTANTGELFFGEGSRLTVL.

This chain joins TRBV19 and TRBJ2-2, with 8 bases identical to TRBD1. With V trimmed by 6 bases and J by 1 base, 7 bases remained unmatched. CDR3 length: 16 amino acids. Looked up from germline, CDR1 is LNHDA and CDR2 is SQIVND (reference sequence). This CDR3 is CASRPVTGVNTGELFF. CDR3 in DNA: TGTGCCAGTAGGCCCGTGACAGGGGTGAACACCGGGGAGCTGTTTTTT.

This chain links TRBV7-6 with TRBJ1-5; D call uncertain. Per germline, CDR1 SGHVS and CDR2 FNYEAQ. The CDR3 consists of 12 residues. Trimming took off 5 bases at V and 0 bases at J, with 2 bases between the two ends. CDR3 bases: TGTGCCAGCAGCCATAGCAATCAGCCCCAGCATTTT. Residues: CASSHSNQPQHF.

The rearrangement joins TRBV4-3 to TRBJ2-1, with TRBD2 identical over 7 bases. Germline values: CDR1 LGHNA, CDR2 YSLEER. V dropped 0 bases and J dropped 1; count of bases not matched to a gene: 9. This CDR3 spans 18 amino acids. The CDR3: CASSQEFGGGESYNEQFF. CDR3 DNA: TGCGCCAGCAGCCAAGAGTTTGGCGGGGGAGAGTCCTACAATGAGCAGTTCTTC.

The genes are TRBV29-1 and TRBJ2-1; TRBD2 matches 10 bases. J lost 8 bases, V lost 6 bases, and 10 bases had no gene match. The CDR3 is made up of 14 amino acids. CDR1 and CDR2 from the germline V gene are SQVTM and ANQGSEA. The CDR3 DNA is TGCAGCGTCATAACAGCGGGAGGGGGGGATGAGCAGTTCTTC. Translation gives CSVITAGGGDEQFF.

The chain has TRBV5-1 and TRBJ2-3; D call uncertain. With 0 bases removed from V and 2 bases from J, the gap between germline ends came to 13 bases. CDR3 size: 16 residues. Germline V gene sequence: CDR1 SGHRS, CDR2 YFSETQ. Written as DNA, the CDR3 is TGCGCCAGCAGCTTGGGTCGCCCCGCGTACACAGATACGCAGTATTTT. Its protein product is CASSLGRPAYTDTQYF.